This entry is about one T cell receptor (beta chain). Its antigen is not identified. This record belongs to a study of beta chain features in type 1 diabetes. What was sequenced were expressed TCRB transcripts, since all of the isolated RNA had been reverse transcribed. Assay: immunoSEQ multiplex PCR; the TCRdb copy retains only in-frame clones and omits some. The sample yields some 700,000 clones, 13% seen once. Findings of the study overall: Type 1 diabetes patients showed a moderate but significant shortening of TCRB CDR3s in all four CD4+ subsets.

CDR3 length: 14 residues. The chain recombines TRBV1 with TRBJ2-7. TRBV1 is classified as a pseudogene. Sequencing was performed on naive CD4+ T cells from blood. The TCR originated in a man aged 18 to 29 with type 1 diabetes. The CDR3 nucleotides are TGCACCAGATCCAGTGGGGGAATGGGGTACGAGCAGTACTTC. Translated, it gives CTRSSGGMGYEQYF.